These 8 T cell receptor beta chains share one sample of origin, sequenced in a study of control samples from healthy donors and cancer patients. TCRdb's copy holds only in-frame clones and misses some; the assay was immunoSEQ multiplex PCR. Among over 110,000 clones listed, roughly 92% were seen once. Specimen: blood. The receptors derive from a man aged 30-40 years in good health.

The chain joins TRBV5-4 to TRBJ2-3, with 9 bases lining up with TRBD2. CDR1 is SGHNT, CDR2 YYREEE, per germline (reference sequence). V shed 4 bases, J shed 0 bases, and the junction held 6 bases outside the gene matches. This CDR3 contains 16 residues. The CDR3, as DNA: TGTGCCAGCAGCACCCGACTAGCGGCTAGCACAGATACGCAGTATTTT. It is translated as CASSTRLAASTDTQYF.

V is TRBV7-9 and J is TRBJ2-3, with 11 bases that match TRBD1. The ends lost 6 bases at V and 3 bases at J; junction bases unmatched: 5. Germline assignment: CDR1 SEHNR and CDR2 FQNEAQ (reference sequence). The CDR3 is made up of 15 amino acids. CDR3 coding DNA: TGTGCCAGCAGGACGGGACAGGGGGAAACAGATACGCAGTATTTT. This translates into CASRTGQGETDTQYF. The full variable domain, with the rest looked up from reference TRBV7-9 and TRBJ2-3, is DTGVSQNPRHKITKRGQNVTFRCDPISEHNRLYWYRQTLGQGPEFLTYFQNEAQLEKSRLLSDRFSAERPKGSFSTLEIQRTEQGDSAMYLCASRTGQGETDTQYFGPGTRLTVL.

This chain uses TRBV19 with TRBJ1-1; D gene unclear. V was clipped by 3 bases and J by 8 bases, with 10 bases between them. Germline V lookup: CDR1 LNHDA, CDR2 SQIVND (reference sequence). The CDR3 spans 12 residues. CDR3: CASSISGAEAFF. The CDR3 region has the DNA TGTGCCAGTAGTATCTCGGGCGCCGAAGCTTTCTTT. Based on the CDR3 plus reference TRBV19 and TRBJ1-1, the full variable domain is DGGITQSPKYLFRKEGQNVTLSCEQNLNHDAMYWYRQDPGQGLRLIYYSQIVNDFQKGDIAEGYSVSREKKESFPLTVTSAQKNPTAFYLCASSISGAEAFFGQGTRLTVV.

The chain has TRBV7-2 and TRBJ2-7; the match to TRBD1 covers 8 bases. With 1 base clipped from V and 1 base from J, the junction kept 0 bases outside the gene matches. The CDR3 length is 14 residues. Germline V gene data show CDR1 as SGHTA and CDR2 as FQGNSA. The CDR3 DNA reads as TGTGCCAGCAGCTTAGGGACAGGGTCCTACGAGCAGTACTTC. Its translation is CASSLGTGSYEQYF.

This chain links TRBV6-1 with TRBJ2-3; D uncertain. The CDR3 spans 15 residues. Trimming left V 3 bases short and J 7 bases short, with 17 bases between. Germline CDR1 is MNHNS and CDR2 is SASEGT. Here the CDR3 reads CASSERSLTRNTQYF. The CDR3 region has the DNA TGTGCCAGCAGTGAGAGGTCCCTGACGAGGAATACGCAGTATTTT.

The chain recombines TRBV12-3 or TRBV12-4 with TRBJ2-5; no clear D gene. V shed 5 bases and J shed 4 bases, with 11 bases lying between them. CDR3 length: 13 amino acids. CDR3 protein: CASSTHGPETQYF. CDR3 nucleotide sequence: TGTGCCAGCAGTACCCATGGTCCAGAGACCCAGTACTTC.

This chain connects TRBV2 to TRBJ2-1; 8 positions match TRBD2. The V and J ends lost 6 bases and 5 bases, in that order; junction bases with no gene match: 6. CDR1 is SNHLY and CDR2 is FYNNEI in the germline V gene. The CDR3 spans 14 residues. CDR3 amino acids: CASRSTSGNNEQFF. The CDR3 region has the DNA TGTGCCAGCAGGTCCACTAGCGGTAACAATGAGCAGTTCTTC. The complete variable domain, with remaining parts taken from reference TRBV2 and TRBJ2-1, reads EPEVTQTPSHQVTQMGQEVILRCVPISNHLYFYWYRQILGQKVEFLVSFYNNEISEKSEIFDDQFSVERPDGSNFTLKIRSTKLEDSAMYFCASRSTSGNNEQFFGPGTRLTVL.

V usage is TRBV28 and J usage is TRBJ1-1; tentative D call: TRBD1 (6 bases). The CDR3 contains 15 residues. Trimming cost V 5 bases and J 7 bases, with 20 bases left between them. Germline values: CDR1 MDHEN, CDR2 SYDVKM. The CDR3 loop reads CASSMNRVLRVEAFF. The CDR3 region has the DNA TGTGCCAGCAGTATGAACAGGGTTCTTAGGGTTGAAGCTTTCTTT. The complete variable domain, with remaining parts taken from reference TRBV28 and TRBJ1-1, reads DVKVTQSSRYLVKRTGEKVFLECVQDMDHENMFWYRQDPGLGLRLIYFSYDVKMKEKGDIPEGYSVSREKKERFSLILESASTNQTSMYLCASSMNRVLRVEAFFGQGTRLTVV.